This TCR beta chain was recorded in a study of naive and memory T cell subsets. Study-wide findings and caveats: Findings for naive and memory subsets could not be checked against ground truth.

An equimolar mix of two oligonucleotides served as the beta constant-region primer for TRBC1 and TRBC2. One entry per CDR3 protein, called by TCRdb with MiXCR from the UMI-ligation and nested PCR reads. The table has 32,000 or so distinct CDR3 sequences, more than 10% seen once. Overnight CMV lysate stimulation of fresh PBMCs defined donor CMV status by CD4+ IFNgamma. A few counts support this clonotype. Its antigen is undetermined. Material: effector memory CD4+ T cells from blood. Subset of the sample: effector memory, CD45RA- CD27-. The clonotype comes from a human donor in good health.

DNA of the CDR3: TGTGCCAGCAGTCGTCCCCCTGGGTGGGATGAGCAGTTCTTC. Amino acids: CASSRPPGWDEQFF. This chain connects TRBV28 to TRBJ2-1; D remains ambiguous. The CDR3 extends over 14 amino acids. The V end lost 5 bases, the J end lost 8 bases, and 16 bases lay between the germline ends. CDR1 and CDR2 (germline): MDHEN, SYDVKM.